The 17 T cell receptor beta chains below were found in one sample sequenced in a study of blood T cell repertoires in COVID-19. Sequencing was performed with immunoSEQ multiplex PCR; in TCRdb, only in-frame clones are kept and a portion is missing. The data contain approximately 400,000 clones, around 84% of them singletons. Sequencing used peripheral blood. All receptors come from a human donor with acute or convalescent COVID-19. The donor label of this sample is uncertain.

The chain uses TRBV10-3 and TRBJ1-2, with 8 bases aligning to TRBD1. With V trimmed by 4 bases and J by 3 bases, 4 bases remained unmatched. The CDR3 contains 14 residues. Germline CDR1 and CDR2: ENHRY and SYGVKD. The CDR3 DNA reads TGTGCCATCAGTGCCGACAGGGGACACTATGGCTACACCTTC. Translated, it gives CAISADRGHYGYTF.

This clone occurred a few times. The CDR3 protein is CASSKAPATGVRETQYF. Here the CDR3 DNA reads TGTGCCAGCAGCAAAGCTCCGGCTACAGGGGTTCGGGAGACCCAGTACTTC. The rearrangement joins TRBV21-1 to TRBJ2-5; the tabulated D call, TRBD1, remains unverified against the DNA. TRBV21-1 is reported as a pseudogene. The CDR3 totals 17 residues.

Only a few counts were recorded for this clone. The DNA for the CDR3 is TGTGCCAGCAGCTTAGGGGGACTAGCCCCAAGGGGGACCCAGTACTTC. Amino acids: CASSLGGLAPRGTQYF. The V and J genes are TRBV11-2 and TRBJ2-5; 9 bases fit TRBD2. The V and J ends lost 1 base and 7 bases, in that order; junction bases with no gene match: 10. CDR3 length: 16 amino acids. CDR1 is SGHAT and CDR2 is FQNNGV in the germline V gene.

This clone was seen a single time. The J gene is TRBJ1-4, the V gene TRBV2; 8 bases are a match to TRBD1. The CDR3 has 13 residues. The germline gives CDR1 SNHLY, CDR2 FYNNEI. Germline trimming cut 7 bases from V and 5 bases from J; bases unmatched to any gene: 3. CDR3 amino acids: CASNRDRNEKLFF. CDR3 DNA: TGTGCCAGCAACCGGGACAGGAATGAAAAACTGTTTTTT.

J is TRBJ1-4 and V is TRBV18, with 9 bases identical to TRBD1. Germline CDR1 and CDR2: KGHSH and LQKENI. The V gene end was trimmed by 2 bases and the J gene end by 10 bases; junction bases not matched to a gene: 5. The CDR3 is made up of 14 amino acids. The CDR3 region is CASSPYRGLGKLFF. CDR3 DNA sequence: TGTGCCAGCTCACCATACAGGGGGCTCGGAAAACTGTTTTTT.

The chain uses TRBV28 and TRBJ1-5; 8 bases match TRBD1. CDR1 and CDR2 (germline): MDHEN, SYDVKM. The CDR3 is 15 residues long. V was pared by 3 bases and J by 3 bases, with 4 bases of the junction left unmatched. The CDR3 DNA follows: TGTGCCAGCAGTTTGGACAGGGCGAACAATCAGCCCCAGCATTTT. Protein: CASSLDRANNQPQHF.

This clone turned up a few times. The chain joins TRBV18 to TRBJ2-3; a weak D match, TRBD2 (6 bases). The CDR3 is made up of 12 amino acids. Trimming cost V 6 bases and J 10 bases, with 14 bases left between them. Germline V lookup: CDR1 KGHSH, CDR2 LQKENI. The CDR3 reads CASSAGTRAQYF. The CDR3 DNA reads as TGTGCCAGCTCTGCCGGGACTCGGGCGCAGTATTTT. The complete variable domain, with remaining parts taken from reference TRBV18 and TRBJ2-3, reads NAGVMQNPRHLVRRRGQEARLRCSPMKGHSHVYWYRQLPEEGLKFMVYLQKENIIDESGMPKERFSAEFPKEGPSILRIQQVVRGDSAAYFCASSAGTRAQYFGPGTRLTVL.

The chain is built from TRBV7-6 and TRBJ1-4; D uncertain. The CDR3 covers 13 residues. V dropped 2 bases and J dropped 5 bases, with 6 bases sitting between them. The germline V gene encodes CDR1 SGHVS and CDR2 FNYEAQ. CDR3 DNA: TGTGCCAGCAGCTTACATTTCAATGAAAAACTGTTTTTT. Its protein is CASSLHFNEKLFF.

The genes are TRBV4-1 and TRBJ2-1, with 12 bases identical to TRBD1. Germline trimming cut 4 bases from V and 8 bases from J; bases unmatched to any gene: 12. The CDR3 totals 17 residues. Germline V gene sequence: CDR1 MGHRA, CDR2 YSYEKL. The CDR3 reads CASSRSPGQGARDEQFF. In DNA, the CDR3 is TGCGCCAGCAGCCGTTCCCCGGGACAGGGGGCGCGGGATGAGCAGTTCTTC.

The gene calls are TRBV19 and TRBJ2-4; D is uncertain. Germline CDR1 is LNHDA and CDR2 is SQIVND (reference sequence). V gave up 0 bases and J gave up 9 bases, with 12 bases separating them. This CDR3 has 14 amino acids. The CDR3 loop is CASSIDSSVVIQYF. For the CDR3, the DNA is TGTGCCAGTAGTATAGATAGCTCGGTTGTCATTCAGTACTTC.

Points on this clone: The germline gene is not matched at one end of the junction; a read error may be the cause. The chain joins TRBV6-6 to TRBJ1-5, with D unresolved. The CDR3 is 13 residues long. Germline lookup yields CDR1 MNHNY and CDR2 SVGAGI (reference sequence). CDR3 in amino acids: CASKTAGNRPQHF. CDR3 nucleotides: TGTGCCAGCAAAACAGCTGGCAATCGGCCCCAGCATTTT.

This clone was seen only a few times. The CDR3 region has the DNA TGCGCCAGCAGCTTCTTTCGAGGGCGGATTGGGAACACTGAAGCTTTCTTT. Translation: CASSFFRGRIGNTEAFF. The chain carries TRBV5-1 and TRBJ1-1; D uncertain. This CDR3 has 17 amino acids. V lost 2 bases and J lost 1, with 18 bases in between. In germline, CDR1 is SGHRS, CDR2 YFSETQ.

This rearrangement joins TRBV6-6 to TRBJ2-3; TRBD1 might be the D (5 bases). The V and J ends lost 6 bases and 0 bases respectively, with 13 bases between them. This CDR3 has 15 amino acids. Germline assignment: CDR1 MNHNY and CDR2 SVGAGI (reference sequence). The CDR3 region is CASRKDTTSTDTQYF. DNA for the CDR3: TGTGCCAGCAGAAAGGACACTACTAGCACAGATACGCAGTATTTT.

This chain joins TRBV28 and TRBJ1-2; 7 positions agree with TRBD1. CDR1 and CDR2 from the germline V gene are MDHEN and SYDVKM. This CDR3 has 14 amino acids. The V gene end was trimmed by 7 bases and the J gene end by 7 bases; junction bases not matched to a gene: 12. The CDR3 coding sequence is TGTGCCAGCACCCTACCAGCGCCAGGGGGTGGCTACACCTTC. This translates into CASTLPAPGGGYTF.

The rearrangement joins TRBV2 to TRBJ1-2; no clear D. The CDR3 sequence is 10 residues long. Germline V gene lookup returns CDR1 SNHLY and CDR2 FYNNEI. V lost 5 bases, J lost 8 bases, and 6 bases lay in between. In DNA, the CDR3 is TGTGCCAGCAGTAGCGGCGGCTACACCTTC. Protein product: CASSSGGYTF.

The chain carries TRBV11-1 and TRBJ1-2; TRBD1 aligns across 12 bases. The CDR3 sequence is 15 residues long. The V segment lost 0 bases and the J segment 9 bases; nucleotides outside the gene matches: 5. Germline loops: CDR1 SGHAT, CDR2 FQDESV (reference sequence). The chain's CDR3 is CASSLAGTGGKSYTF. The CDR3 region has the DNA TGTGCCAGCAGCTTAGCTGGGACAGGGGGCAAGAGCTACACCTTC.

The gene calls are TRBV2 and TRBJ1-6; D is possibly TRBD1 (6 bases). Germline CDR1 SNHLY, CDR2 FYNNEI. This CDR3 comprises 15 residues. Trimming took off 4 bases at V and 4 bases at J, with 11 bases between the two ends. This CDR3 reads CASSAQGHYNSPLHF. DNA of the CDR3: TGTGCCAGCAGTGCTCAGGGACATTATAATTCACCCCTCCACTTT.